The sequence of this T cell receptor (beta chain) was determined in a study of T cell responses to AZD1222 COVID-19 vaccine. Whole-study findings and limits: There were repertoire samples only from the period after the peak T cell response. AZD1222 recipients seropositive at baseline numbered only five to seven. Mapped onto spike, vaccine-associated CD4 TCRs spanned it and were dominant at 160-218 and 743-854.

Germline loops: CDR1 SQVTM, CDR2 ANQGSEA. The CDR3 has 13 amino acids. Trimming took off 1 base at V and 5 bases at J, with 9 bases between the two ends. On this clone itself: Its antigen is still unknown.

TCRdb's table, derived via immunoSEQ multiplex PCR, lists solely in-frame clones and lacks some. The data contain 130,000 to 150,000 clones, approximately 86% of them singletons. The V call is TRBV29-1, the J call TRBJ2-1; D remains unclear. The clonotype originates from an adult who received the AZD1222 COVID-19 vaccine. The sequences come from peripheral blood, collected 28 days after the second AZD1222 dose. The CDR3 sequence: CSVEAFQDNEQFF. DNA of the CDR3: TGCAGCGTTGAAGCCTTTCAAGACAATGAGCAGTTCTTC.